The 10 T cell receptor beta chains listed next were all sequenced from one sample in a study of CD8+CD57+ T cells in acquired aplastic anemia. Genomic DNA, the template, was used for profiling of the TCR beta VDJ and CDR3. One entry per CDR3 protein results from TCRdb running MiXCR on the reads. This sample has roughly 86,000 distinct CDR3 sequences; over 35% occur once, and the top ten carry roughly 70%. Sequencing input: sorted CD4+, CD8+, or CD8+CD57+ T cells (not recorded which) from PBMCs. The receptor set was obtained from a human donor in good health, serving as a control.

DNA for the CDR3: TGTGCCAGCAGCTTAGACAGCTCCTACAATGAGCAGTTCTTC. Its translation: CASSLDSSYNEQFF. V and J are TRBV7-3 and TRBJ2-1; a possible D gene is TRBD1 (5 bases). Trimming took 2 bases from V and 0 from J, leaving 5 bases between them. The CDR3 contains 14 residues. Germline values: CDR1 SGHTA, CDR2 FQGTGA.

In this sample, this clonotype turned up a few times. CDR3 sequence: CAWTDASEAFF. The CDR3 region has the DNA TGTGCCTGGACCGACGCCTCTGAAGCTTTCTTT. This chain joins TRBV30 and TRBJ1-1; D unresolved. Trimming pared 4 bases from V and 6 bases from J, leaving 9 bases between. CDR1 and CDR2 (germline): GTSNPN, SVGIG (reference sequence). There are 11 residues in the CDR3.

The chain recombines TRBV19 with TRBJ2-1; 14 bases align to TRBD2. Germline assignment: CDR1 LNHDA and CDR2 SQIVND (reference sequence). This CDR3 has 15 amino acids. The V and J ends lost 9 bases and 12 bases, in that order; junction bases with no gene match: 13. The CDR3 DNA sequence: TGTGCCAGCAGCCGCGGGACTAGCGGGGGCGATGGGCAGTTCTTC. Its protein product is CASSRGTSGGDGQFF.

This clonotype was picked up many times. The CDR3 bases are TGTGCCAGCAGCGTAAGGTCCGACTCCTACGAGCAGTACTTC. As protein: CASSVRSDSYEQYF. The chain recombines TRBV9 with TRBJ2-7; D is unclear. The length of the CDR3 is 14 residues. Trimming pared 1 base from V and 0 bases from J, leaving 8 bases between. The V gene's germline CDR1 is SGDLS and CDR2 YYNGEE.

The CDR3 DNA is TGTGCCAGCAGGGGCAGGGAAGAGGAAGAGACCCAGTACTTC. Amino acids: CASRGREEEETQYF. The chain joins TRBV27 to TRBJ2-5; the D gene is possibly TRBD1 (5 bases). V dropped 6 bases and J dropped 3 bases, with 14 bases sitting between them. Germline lookup yields CDR1 MNHEY and CDR2 SMNVEV (reference sequence). This CDR3 contains 14 residues.

This clonotype was observed at least ten times. Its ends do not fully match the called genes, so a read error is possible. The CDR3: CASTLQGLEAFF. The CDR3 nucleotides read TGTGCCAGCACTTTACAGGGCCTTGAAGCTTTCTTT. The V and J genes are TRBV12-3 or TRBV12-4 and TRBJ1-1, with D perhaps TRBD1 (6 bases). The length of the CDR3 is 12 residues.

The chain uses TRBV15 and TRBJ1-1; D is unclear. V was cut by 0 bases and J by 1 base, with 0 bases left in between. The germline V gene encodes CDR1 LNHNV and CDR2 YYDKDF (reference sequence). The CDR3 has 12 amino acids. CDR3 region: CATSRENTEAFF. The CDR3 coding sequence is TGTGCCACCAGCAGAGAGAACACTGAAGCTTTCTTT.

This clonotype was seen just once. The chain combines TRBV19 with TRBJ1-2; perhaps TRBD1 as D (5 bases). This CDR3 region has 13 residues. The germline V and J ends were trimmed by 6 bases and 8 bases, with 16 bases remaining between them. The V gene's germline CDR1 is LNHDA and CDR2 SQIVND (reference sequence). CDR3: CASRRRGVDGYTF. The CDR3 DNA sequence: TGTGCCAGTAGACGTCGAGGGGTTGACGGCTACACCTTC. Drawing the rest from reference TRBV19 and TRBJ1-2, the complete variable domain is DGGITQSPKYLFRKEGQNVTLSCEQNLNHDAMYWYRQDPGQGLRLIYYSQIVNDFQKGDIAEGYSVSREKKESFPLTVTSAQKNPTAFYLCASRRRGVDGYTFGSGTRLTVV.

This clonotype was seen at least ten times. The chain joins TRBV2 to TRBJ2-7; 9 nucleotides align to TRBD1. Per the germline V gene, CDR1 is SNHLY and CDR2 is FYNNEI. The CDR3 runs to 14 residues. J gave up 4 bases and V 6 bases, and 7 bases lay outside the gene matches. CDR3 nucleotides: TGTGCCAGCAGAGACCCCGGACAGGGGTACGAGCAGTACTTC. This encodes CASRDPGQGYEQYF.

This clonotype was seen repeatedly, ten times or more. The V and J genes are TRBV24-1 and TRBJ1-2; D is uncertain. The CDR3 is 13 residues long. The germline CDR1 and CDR2 sequences are KGHDR and SFDVKD. Trimming left V 6 bases short and J 2 bases short, with 9 bases between. The CDR3 DNA sequence: TGTGCCACCAGTCCCACAGAAAACTATGGCTACACCTTC. Translation gives CATSPTENYGYTF.